This entry describes one T cell receptor beta chain. The ends were cut back, 4 bases at V and 8 bases at J, with 23 bases in the middle. Germline lookup yields CDR1 LGHNA and CDR2 YSLEER. The CDR3 runs 17 residues. These data belong to a study of radiotherapy plus CTLA-4 blockade in lung cancer. Sequencing used immunoSEQ multiplex PCR; TCRdb keeps in-frame clones, though not all of them. The table lists 40,000 to 50,000 clones, around 83% of them singletons. This chain connects TRBV4-3 to TRBJ1-4; tentatively, D is TRBD1 (6 bases). This receptor was identified in a human donor with non-small cell lung cancer who had stable disease on radiotherapy plus ipilimumab. This material consisted of peripheral blood, taken from a patient treated with radiotherapy plus ipilimumab. The CDR3 sequence: CASSLRRLGGRGEKLFF. For the CDR3, the DNA is TGCGCCAGCAGCCTTAGAAGGTTGGGGGGGCGGGGGGAAAAACTGTTTTTT.